One sample yielded the 11 T cell receptor beta chains listed below, sequenced in a study of T cell repertoires in cytomegalovirus infection. Each CDR3 protein gets one entry after TCRdb re-called the reads with MiXCR. The repertoire holds some 110,000 distinct CDR3 sequences, with about a tenth as singletons. These receptors have no identified antigens. The specimen was PBMCs, sequenced either directly or after in vitro stimulation (not recorded which). These receptors were taken from a human donor in good health (CMV status not recorded). Some clones in this sample may be carry-over from other donors' samples.

This clonotype was seen a few times. The V gene is TRBV20-1, the J gene TRBJ2-5; 8 bases agree with TRBD1. V lost 6 bases, J lost 5 bases, and 8 bases stayed unmatched. Germline V gene lookup returns CDR1 DFQATT and CDR2 SNEGSKA (reference sequence). CDR3 length: 13 amino acids. CDR3 in DNA: TGCAGTGCAGGACAGGGCGGGTTGGAGACCCAGTACTTC. Translating it yields CSAGQGGLETQYF.

This chain joins TRBV28 and TRBJ2-2; perhaps TRBD2 as D (5 bases). CDR1 is MDHEN, CDR2 SYDVKM, per germline. Trimming took off 4 bases at V and 3 bases at J, with 12 bases between the two ends. The CDR3 sequence is 15 residues long. CDR3 sequence: CASSSVGLYTGELFF. CDR3 DNA: TGTGCCAGCAGTTCAGTCGGACTTTACACCGGGGAGCTGTTTTTT.

This clonotype was detected many times. The chain carries TRBV6-5 and TRBJ2-7; D uncertain. The length of the CDR3 is 13 residues. V was trimmed by 2 bases and J by 1 base, leaving 6 bases between them. Germline V gene data show CDR1 as MNHEY and CDR2 as SVGAGI. Written as DNA, the CDR3 is TGTGCCAGCAGTTACCACCAGTCCTACGAGCAGTACTTC. Translating gives CASSYHQSYEQYF.

This clonotype was counted at least ten times. V gene TRBV7-2 combines with J gene TRBJ1-6; 7 nucleotides line up with TRBD1. CDR3 length: 16 residues. Germline values: CDR1 SGHTA, CDR2 FQGNSA. V shed 1 base, J shed 9 bases, and the junction held 9 bases outside the gene matches. The CDR3 coding sequence is TGTGCCAGCAGCTTAGGTACAGGGGTGGTTGGTTCACCCCTCCACTTT. Translation: CASSLGTGVVGSPLHF.

The genes are TRBV4-1 and TRBJ1-5; D remains ambiguous. With 3 bases removed from V and 0 bases from J, the gap between germline ends came to 6 bases. Germline CDR1 and CDR2: MGHRA and YSYEKL. The CDR3 is 14 residues long. Here the CDR3 reads CASSQGNSNQPQHF. CDR3 DNA: TGCGCCAGCAGCCAGGGGAATAGCAATCAGCCCCAGCATTTT.

The V gene is TRBV30, the J gene TRBJ2-5, with no clear D. With 3 bases removed from V and 5 bases from J, the gap between germline ends came to 16 bases. There are 14 residues in the CDR3. From germline, CDR1 is GTSNPN and CDR2 SVGIG (reference sequence). Here the CDR3 reads CAWRPGQRRETQYF. CDR3 in DNA: TGTGCCTGGAGACCGGGCCAGAGACGGGAGACCCAGTACTTC.

This clonotype was observed many times. The chain couples TRBV7-2 to TRBJ2-1, with a tentative D call TRBD2 (6 bases). This CDR3 contains 15 residues. The V end was cut by 1 base, the J end by 9 bases, with 16 bases between. Per the germline V gene, CDR1 is SGHTA and CDR2 is FQGNSA. The CDR3 is CASSLVGGIFFEQFF. CDR3 DNA: TGTGCCAGCAGCTTAGTTGGCGGGATATTCTTTGAGCAGTTCTTC.

The V call is TRBV6-1, the J call TRBJ2-2; D might be TRBD1 (5 bases). V dropped 7 bases and J dropped 7 bases, with 22 bases sitting between them. The CDR3 is 16 residues long. Germline assignment: CDR1 MNHNS and CDR2 SASEGT. The CDR3 protein is CASINFQGNAVGELFF. Here the CDR3 DNA reads TGTGCCAGCATTAACTTTCAGGGAAATGCGGTCGGGGAGCTGTTTTTT.

The chain uses TRBV15 and TRBJ2-3; the match to TRBD2 covers 7 bases. The length of the CDR3 is 16 residues. Looked up from germline, CDR1 is LNHNV and CDR2 is YYDKDF (reference sequence). The trim removed 6 bases at V and 2 bases at J, leaving 11 bases unmatched. CDR3 nucleotide sequence: TGTGCCACCAGTGTTCCTAGCGGAGCCCTCACAGATACGCAGTATTTT. Translated: CATSVPSGALTDTQYF.

This clonotype came up a few times. Possible read error: a much larger clone is one base away. This rearrangement joins TRBV5-1 to TRBJ1-2; 7 bases map to TRBD1. Germline V CDR1 and CDR2: SGHRS, YFSETQ. The CDR3 spans 14 residues. CDR3 DNA sequence: TGCGCCGGCAGCATGGGACAGAGTAACTATGGCTACACCTTC. As protein: CAGSMGQSNYGYTF. The full variable domain, in which reference TRBV5-1 and TRBJ1-2 provide the parts outside the CDR3, is KAGVTQTPRYLIKTRGQQVTLSCSPISGHRSVSWYQQTPGQGLQFLFEYFSETQRNKGNFPGRFSGRQFSNSRSEMNVSTLELGDSALYLCAGSMGQSNYGYTFGSGTRLTVV.

This chain connects TRBV6-2 or TRBV6-3 to TRBJ1-5; D is possibly TRBD1 (5 bases). This CDR3 has 16 amino acids. CDR1 is MNHEY, CDR2 SVGEGT, per germline. V was cut by 5 bases and J by 5 bases, with 19 bases left in between. The CDR3 DNA follows: TGTGCCAGCAGTGTCGGTCGGGGCTGGAATGATCAGCCCCAGCATTTT. Protein product: CASSVGRGWNDQPQHF.